This TCR beta chain was obtained from a study of blood T cell repertoires in COVID-19. Data came from immunoSEQ multiplex PCR; TCRdb stores just in-frame clones and leaves some out. Of hundreds of thousands of clones in the sample, around nine tenths were seen once. With V trimmed by 6 bases and J by 1 base, 7 bases remained unmatched. There are 15 residues in the CDR3. Germline lookup yields CDR1 SGHNT and CDR2 YYREEE (reference sequence). This chain links TRBV5-4 with TRBJ2-3; 8 nucleotides align to TRBD2. The specimen sequenced was peripheral blood. The clonotype comes from a woman in her thirties with COVID-19, enrolled during active disease. CDR3 sequence: CASTLGGGGTDTQYF. CDR3 nucleotide sequence: TGTGCCAGCACCCTCGGGGGGGGAGGCACAGATACGCAGTATTTT. The full variable domain, rest sourced from reference TRBV5-4 and TRBJ2-3, is ETGVTQSPTHLIKTRGQQVTLRCSSQSGHNTVSWYQQALGQGPQFIFQYYREEENGRGNFPPRFSGLQFPNYSSELNVNALELDDSALYLCASTLGGGGTDTQYFGPGTRLTVL.